This TCR beta chain was captured by sequencing in a study of technical replicates of blood from a few donors. The assay was immunoSEQ multiplex PCR, and TCRdb's table has in-frame clones only and misses some. The sample lists 68,000 or so clones; approximately 93% were seen once. Per germline, CDR1 ENHRY and CDR2 SYGVKD. This CDR3 has 13 residues. V dropped 6 bases and J dropped 6; count of bases not matched to a gene: 3. The chain has TRBV10-3 and TRBJ1-1, with 11 bases that match TRBD1. The sequence came from a human donor in good health. Some clones in this sample may be carry-over from other donors' samples. Source material: PBMCs. The CDR3 DNA sequence: TGTGCCATCAGGGAGGGACAGGGGGCTGAAGCTTTCTTT. Translating gives CAIREGQGAEAFF.